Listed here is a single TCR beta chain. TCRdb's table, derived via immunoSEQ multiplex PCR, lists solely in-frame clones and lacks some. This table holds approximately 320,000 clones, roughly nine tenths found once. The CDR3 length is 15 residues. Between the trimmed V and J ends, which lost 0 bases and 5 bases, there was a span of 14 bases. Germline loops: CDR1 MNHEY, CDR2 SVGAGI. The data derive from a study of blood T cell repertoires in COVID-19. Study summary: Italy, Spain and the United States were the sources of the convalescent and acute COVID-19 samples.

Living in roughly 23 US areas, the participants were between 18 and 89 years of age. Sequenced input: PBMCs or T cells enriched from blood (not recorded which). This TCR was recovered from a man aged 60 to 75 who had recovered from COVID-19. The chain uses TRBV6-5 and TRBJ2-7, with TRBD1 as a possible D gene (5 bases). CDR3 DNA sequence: TGTGCCAGCAGTTACTCTGGCAGGGCCGCCCACGAGCAGTACTTC. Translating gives CASSYSGRAAHEQYF.